The TCR beta chain described here comes from a study of T cell changes during pregnancy in multiple sclerosis. Some clones are missing from TCRdb's copy, which holds only in-frame ones; the method was immunoSEQ multiplex PCR. This table has around 32,000 clones, 91% appearing once. CDR3 length: 15 amino acids. V lost 0 bases and J 1 base, leaving 10 bases between the germline ends. Germline lookup yields CDR1 SGHRS and CDR2 YFSETQ. The J gene is TRBJ1-1, the V gene TRBV5-1; the D gene is possibly TRBD1 (5 bases). This material consisted of CD8+ T cells from peripheral blood mononuclear cells, taken in the second trimester of pregnancy. This TCR derives from a female donor in good health, enrolled as a control in a pregnancy study. The CDR3 reads CASSLGQGRNTEAFF. The CDR3 nucleotides read TGCGCCAGCAGCTTGGGGCAGGGCCGGAACACTGAAGCTTTCTTT.